This T cell receptor beta chain was identified during a study of technical replicates of blood from a few donors. Repertoires were generated with immunoSEQ multiplex PCR, while TCRdb's copy carries only in-frame clones and drops some. The sample yields about 85,000 clones, around 94% seen once. This TCR derives from a human donor in good health. Material: T cells isolated from PBMCs.

The CDR3 region is CASSLDGRNTGELFF. For the CDR3, the DNA is TGCGCCAGCAGCTTGGACGGGAGGAACACCGGGGAGCTGTTTTTT. V usage is TRBV5-1 and J usage is TRBJ2-2, with D possibly being TRBD2 (6 bases). The CDR3 runs 15 residues. From germline, CDR1 is SGHRS and CDR2 YFSETQ. With 0 bases removed from V and 1 base from J, the gap between germline ends came to 7 bases.